Listed below are T cell receptor beta chains from one sample, sequenced in a study of blood T cell repertoires in COVID-19. Generated by immunoSEQ multiplex PCR, the TCRdb table keeps only in-frame clones and is missing some. The sample has 200,000 to 300,000 clones, approximately 85% seen once. The sample was peripheral blood. The receptors come from a human donor in a cohort sampled during active COVID-19. CDR3s include the opening cysteine and the closing phenylalanine or tryptophan.

TRBV28 CASSPSGSSTGELFF
TRBV25-1 CVLNRDRGTEAFF
TRBV4-1 CASSQSWPGRQPQHF
TRBV12-3/TRBV12-4 CAGAGTGHRAFF
TRBV21-1 CASSSRAGSNQPQHF
TRBV7-2 CASSLVGAASPNTEAFF
TRBV10-3 CAISAQGTNYEQYF
TRBV25-1 CASSEDRHTEAFF
TRBV7-2 CASSLVAGGEQYF
TRBV9 CASSAGGRTSTDTQYF
TRBV11-2 CASSPGQRAPQPQHF
TRBV23-1 CARPPTSGRAESTDTQYF
TRBV30 CAWSPSYEQYF
TRBV11-2 CASGDRVTNEKLFF
TRBV4-1 CASSHVVRVRGKNQPQHF
TRBV7-9 CASSFRAGGPDEQFF
TRBV6-5 CASRGIGRAHGYTF
TRBV10-3 CAISPHISEQFF
TRBV5-1 CASSLQGANLYEQYF
TRBV7-9 CASSPRTGEETQYF
TRBV7-2 CASSAQGIVNEKLFF
TRBV7-2 CASSPGPDYEQYF
TRBV4-1 CASSQGRDIYYEQYF
TRBV28 CASGGRYNSPLHF
TRBV5-1 CASSLAGQGNTNTEAFF
TRBV7-9 CASSLSSSGSSAKNIQYF
TRBV6-2/TRBV6-3 CASSYALRVGHSFYEQYF
TRBV6-5 CASSYSFLSSYNEQFF
TRBV4-2 CASSQETGEFDEQYF
TRBV5-1 CASSTGGTGSAETQYF
TRBV12-3/TRBV12-4 CASSPTGGDGYTF
TRBV11-2 CASSPIGLDSRYTF
TRBV28 CASSSATSAYIYYEQYF
TRBV5-4 CASSSTGGTPRFF
TRBV28 CASSLSGLAMGETQYF
TRBV6-2/TRBV6-3 CASSLPGQVNTEAFF
TRBV7-2 CASSLPPGEAFF
TRBV30 CAWSPTYYEQYF
TRBV4-3 CASSQGPGLTSGPGPIYEQYF
TRBV9 CASSVGAGLLNEKLFF
TRBV27 CASSLYTGAGNYGYTF
TRBV5-4 CASRHPDRESEAFF
TRBV10-3 CAIQIGQGGGNTEAFF
TRBV5-8 CASSLNRVNSPLHF
TRBV2 CATGLAGGWETQYF
TRBV7-9 CASSLAGLNEKLFF
TRBV4-3 CASSQGDRGGYGYTF
TRBV7-9 CASSPRSGFQEAFF
TRBV6-6 CASSRPRDFGAFF
TRBV3-1/TRBV3-2 CASSQEGSGLGPQHF
TRBV4-1 CASSQAPGAGVRDTQYF
TRBV6-1 CASSEQGVAGVGTQYF
TRBV6-2/TRBV6-3 CASSYRAGNQPQHF
TRBV5-6 CASSLDRFYGYTF